This TCR beta chain was sequenced in a study of shared clonotypes between healthy human individuals. Study information: The plates for each donor numbered three CD4 naive, three CD4 memory, two CD8 naive and one CD8 memory.

Concerning this clone itself: Its antigen remains unknown. The sample carries other DNA sequences with the same CDR3.

Germline assignment: CDR1 MNHNY and CDR2 SVGAGI (reference sequence). V was pared by 2 bases and J by 3 bases, with 8 bases between. CDR3 length: 14 residues. Study results and limitations: Sequencing depth was a factor that was expected to affect clonotype sharing among donors.

CD4+ cell separation produced CD45RA+ naive and CD45RA-negative memory subsets. Across several immunoSEQ plates, the genomic DNA of each subset was split evenly. The repertoire was sequenced with immunoSEQ multiplex PCR; TCRdb's copy has only in-frame clones and lacks some. The data contain roughly 2.2 million clones, approximately 95% of them singletons. The chain uses TRBV6-6 and TRBJ1-5; no firm D call. Material: naive CD4+ T cells from PBMCs. Subset denoted: CD45RA+ positively selected. The origin of this receptor is a man aged 18 to 29 in good health. Some clones in this sample may be carry-over from other donors' samples. The CDR3 loop is CASSYGTDNQPQHF. CDR3 nucleotides: TGTGCCAGCAGTTACGGAACTGACAATCAGCCCCAGCATTTT.